A selection of T cell receptor beta chains follows, all from one sample in a study of T cells after yellow fever vaccination. TCRdb processed the 5' RACE reads anew with MiXCR; each CDR3 protein has one entry. The sample has roughly 79,000 distinct CDR3 sequences; about 7.2% are singletons. Sequenced material: CD8+ T cells sorted from PBMCs, taken 9 to 11 days after the first yellow fever vaccination. The origin of the receptors is a man aged 18-30 years who received the YFV17D yellow fever vaccine. Each CDR3 is given with its conserved first and last residue. Fields, in order: CDR3 protein, CDR3 DNA, V gene, J gene, clone size, D gene. The D gene is left open where the match is weak. Clone size is not always given. Where it is, it says once, few, many or a class for expanded clones.

cdr3_aa: CASSQEDGRNQPQHF; cdr3_nt: TGCGCCAGCAGCCAAGAGGACGGCCGCAATCAGCCCCAGCATTTT; v_call: TRBV4-1; j_call: TRBJ1-5; clone_size: few; d_call: NA
cdr3_aa: CASVTQGAREQFF; cdr3_nt: TGTGCCAGCGTAACCCAGGGGGCGCGGGAGCAGTTCTTC; v_call: TRBV12-3/TRBV12-4; j_call: TRBJ2-1; clone_size: many; d_call: TRBD1
cdr3_aa: CASSGRTSGLFNEQFF; cdr3_nt: TGTGCCAGCAGCGGTCGGACTAGCGGGCTCTTCAATGAGCAGTTCTTC; v_call: TRBV2; j_call: TRBJ2-1; clone_size: few; d_call: TRBD2
cdr3_aa: CASSLTGSRWNKQYF; cdr3_nt: TGCGCCAGCAGCTTGACCGGGAGTCGATGGAACAAGCAGTACTTC; v_call: TRBV5-1; j_call: TRBJ2-7; clone_size: NA; d_call: NA
cdr3_aa: CASSQDRGTYTEAFF; cdr3_nt: TGCGCCAGCAGCCAAGATCGGGGGACCTACACTGAAGCTTTCTTT; v_call: TRBV4-1; j_call: TRBJ1-1; clone_size: NA; d_call: NA
cdr3_aa: CASSSLTATNEKLFF; cdr3_nt: TGTGCCAGCAGCTCTCTGACAGCGACTAATGAAAAACTGTTTTTT; v_call: TRBV6-2/TRBV6-3; j_call: TRBJ1-4; clone_size: many; d_call: NA
cdr3_aa: CASSRWTYEQYF; cdr3_nt: TGTGCCAGCAGCCGCTGGACCTACGAGCAGTACTTC; v_call: TRBV11-2; j_call: TRBJ2-7; clone_size: many; d_call: NA
cdr3_aa: CASRLRDSADSFF; cdr3_nt: TGTGCCAGCAGGCTACGGGACAGCGCGGACTCTTTCTTT; v_call: TRBV5-6; j_call: TRBJ1-1; clone_size: many; d_call: TRBD1
cdr3_aa: CASSVQGFGANVLTF; cdr3_nt: TGTGCCAGCAGTGTACAGGGGTTTGGGGCCAACGTCCTGACTTTC; v_call: TRBV27; j_call: TRBJ2-6; clone_size: NA; d_call: TRBD1
cdr3_aa: CASSLAAPQTQYF; cdr3_nt: TGTGCCAGCAGCTTGGCGGCCCCCCAAACCCAGTACTTC; v_call: TRBV5-6; j_call: TRBJ2-5; clone_size: NA; d_call: NA
cdr3_aa: CASSQDGGPSSGANVLTF; cdr3_nt: TGCGCCAGCAGCCAAGACGGAGGGCCCAGCTCTGGGGCCAACGTCCTGACTTTC; v_call: TRBV4-3; j_call: TRBJ2-6; clone_size: few; d_call: NA
cdr3_aa: CASSQSGLAGGLSSYNEQFF; cdr3_nt: TGCGCCAGCAGCCAATCAGGACTAGCGGGGGGCTTGAGCTCCTACAATGAGCAGTTCTTC; v_call: TRBV4-1; j_call: TRBJ2-1; clone_size: many; d_call: TRBD2
cdr3_aa: CARSFGAGAYSNQPQHF; cdr3_nt: TGTGCCCGCAGTTTTGGGGCAGGGGCGTATAGCAATCAGCCCCAGCATTTT; v_call: TRBV12-3/TRBV12-4; j_call: TRBJ1-5; clone_size: NA; d_call: NA
cdr3_aa: CASSQETGNYGYTF; cdr3_nt: TGTGCCAGCAGCCAAGAGACGGGAAACTATGGCTACACCTTC; v_call: TRBV4-2; j_call: TRBJ1-2; clone_size: many; d_call: NA
cdr3_aa: CASSLEGVADTQYF; cdr3_nt: TGTGCCAGCAGCTTAGAGGGGGTAGCCGATACGCAGTATTTT; v_call: TRBV7-9; j_call: TRBJ2-3; clone_size: many; d_call: NA
cdr3_aa: CASSQDREQYF; cdr3_nt: TGCGCCAGCAGCCAAGACAGGGAGCAGTACTTC; v_call: TRBV4-1; j_call: TRBJ2-7; clone_size: many; d_call: NA
cdr3_aa: CASSGGPTDTQYF; cdr3_nt: TGTGCCAGCAGCGGGGGGCCCACAGATACGCAGTATTTT; v_call: TRBV7-9; j_call: TRBJ2-3; clone_size: many; d_call: NA
cdr3_aa: CAISAPRPGSYGYTF; cdr3_nt: TGTGCCATCAGTGCCCCCAGACCGGGATCCTATGGCTACACCTTC; v_call: TRBV10-3; j_call: TRBJ1-2; clone_size: NA; d_call: NA
cdr3_aa: CSARDAGWYYNEQFF; cdr3_nt: TGCAGTGCTAGAGATGCGGGGTGGTACTACAATGAGCAGTTCTTC; v_call: TRBV20-1; j_call: TRBJ2-1; clone_size: few; d_call: NA
cdr3_aa: CASSQGKTQPQHF; cdr3_nt: TGTGCCAGCAGCCAAGGTAAAACCCAGCCCCAGCATTTT; v_call: TRBV4-2; j_call: TRBJ1-5; clone_size: many; d_call: NA
cdr3_aa: CSVPGDGGLYEQYF; cdr3_nt: TGCAGTGTTCCCGGGGACGGGGGCCTCTACGAGCAGTACTTC; v_call: TRBV20-1; j_call: TRBJ2-7; clone_size: many; d_call: NA
cdr3_aa: CASSAVLDPTDTQYF; cdr3_nt: TGTGCCAGCAGCGCCGTTTTAGACCCCACAGATACGCAGTATTTT; v_call: TRBV7-9; j_call: TRBJ2-3; clone_size: few; d_call: NA
cdr3_aa: CASSPGGRCNEQFF; cdr3_nt: TGTGCCAGCAGCCCCGGGGGACGGTGCAATGAGCAGTTCTTC; v_call: TRBV5-6; j_call: TRBJ2-1; clone_size: NA; d_call: NA
cdr3_aa: CSARGTGKFYYGYTF; cdr3_nt: TGCAGTGCTAGGGGGACAGGCAAGTTCTACTATGGCTACACCTTC; v_call: TRBV20-1; j_call: TRBJ1-2; clone_size: many; d_call: TRBD1
cdr3_aa: CASSHEGNEQYF; cdr3_nt: TGTGCCAGCAGCCATGAGGGTAACGAGCAGTACTTC; v_call: TRBV14; j_call: TRBJ2-7; clone_size: few; d_call: NA